Listed below are T cell receptor beta chains from one sample, sequenced in a study of T cell changes during pregnancy in multiple sclerosis. Only in-frame clones appear in the TCRdb table, and some are missing; sequencing was by immunoSEQ multiplex PCR. This sample has approximately 40,000 clones; 88% occur once, and the top ten carry around 5.1%. Sample: peripheral blood, taken in the first trimester of pregnancy. The receptors were sampled from a female donor in good health, enrolled as a control in a pregnancy study. Both conserved end residues are part of each CDR3. A D gene is named only where the DNA matches it firmly. Part of the rows lack a size; the others show once, few, many or a class for expanded clones.

DNA	CDR3	V	size	J	D
TGTGCCAGTAGAGAACAGGGGGCCGTATATGGCTACACCTTC	CASREQGAVYGYTF	TRBV19	NA	TRBJ1-2	TRBD1
TGTGCCAGCAGCGTAGGACAGGGGGGCACAGATACGCAGTATTTT	CASSVGQGGTDTQYF	TRBV9	NA	TRBJ2-3	TRBD1
TGTGCCAGCAGCTCGGCCAGGGGAGTTCAAAACGAGCAGTACTTC	CASSSARGVQNEQYF	TRBV7-9	NA	TRBJ2-7	NA
TGTGCCAGCAGCTTGACAGGGGTCGGCAATCAGCCCCAGCATTTT	CASSLTGVGNQPQHF	TRBV5-5	NA	TRBJ1-5	TRBD1
TGTGCCAGCAGCGTACGGTCTTTACCCCTCAATGAGCAGTTCTTC	CASSVRSLPLNEQFF	TRBV9	NA	TRBJ2-1	NA
TGTGCCACCAGCAGAGGGGAGGGTGAGGAGACCCAGTACTTC	CATSRGEGEETQYF	TRBV15	NA	TRBJ2-5	TRBD2
TGTGCCAGCAGTTTATCGAGGGTTCCGATCTCCTACAATGAGCAGTTCTTC	CASSLSRVPISYNEQFF	TRBV27	NA	TRBJ2-1	NA
TGCGCCAGCAGCCAACAGACTAGCGGGACAAGCCAGCAGTACTTC	CASSQQTSGTSQQYF	TRBV4-1	NA	TRBJ2-7	TRBD2
TGTGCCAGCAGTGCAGGGGTGCAGGCCAAAAACATTCAGTACTTC	CASSAGVQAKNIQYF	TRBV6-5	NA	TRBJ2-4	NA
TGTGCCAGCAGTTTAGGGGCAGATTTTGAAAAACTGTTTTTT	CASSLGADFEKLFF	TRBV27	NA	TRBJ1-4	NA
TGTGCCAGCAGACCTACCTGGACAGAGTCGCCCGGGGACACCGGGGAGCTGTTTTTT	CASRPTWTESPGDTGELFF	TRBV7-9	NA	TRBJ2-2	NA
TGTGCCAGCAGAGCCGGGGAGGGCGACGAGCAGTACTTC	CASRAGEGDEQYF	TRBV6-4	NA	TRBJ2-7	TRBD2
TGTGCCAGCTCACCCCCTGGACTAGCGAGCAGCTCCTACGAGCAGTACTTC	CASSPPGLASSSYEQYF	TRBV18	NA	TRBJ2-7	TRBD2
TGTGCCAGCAGCTCGTCGTCGGGGAATGGCTACACCTTC	CASSSSSGNGYTF	TRBV11-2	few	TRBJ1-2	NA
TGCGCCAGCAGCTTGGGCCTTACAGTTTCCACTGAAGCTTTCTTT	CASSLGLTVSTEAFF	TRBV5-1	NA	TRBJ1-1	NA
TGTGCCACCAGCAGAGATGAGCCTAGTCCCATTACCGGGGAGCTGTTTTTT	CATSRDEPSPITGELFF	TRBV15	NA	TRBJ2-2	NA
TGTGCCAGTAGTATGGGGCAGGAGTTGAACACCGGGGAGCTGTTTTTT	CASSMGQELNTGELFF	TRBV19	NA	TRBJ2-2	NA
TGCGCCAGCAGCCAAGAGGGCCTGCAGTACTTC	CASSQEGLQYF	TRBV4-1	NA	TRBJ2-7	NA
TGTGCCAGCAGCGTAGCCCTCGGGGTCGAACATCAGCCCCAGCATTTT	CASSVALGVEHQPQHF	TRBV9	NA	TRBJ1-5	NA
TGTGCCTGGGAACAGGGAGATGGACAGCCCCAGCATTTT	CAWEQGDGQPQHF	TRBV30	NA	TRBJ1-5	NA
TGTGCCATCAGCCTGCCGCGGGAGGGGGATCACTACAATGAGCAGTTCTTC	CAISLPREGDHYNEQFF	TRBV10-3	NA	TRBJ2-1	TRBD2
TGTGCCAGCAGTTACTCGTATTCAGGATTGGACGGGGAGCTGTTTTTT	CASSYSYSGLDGELFF	TRBV6-5	NA	TRBJ2-2	NA
TGTGCCTGGAGTGTACGCGGGGGAGATACGCAGTATTTT	CAWSVRGGDTQYF	TRBV30	NA	TRBJ2-3	TRBD2
TGTGCCAGCAGTTGGACCGGGACAGCTAACTATGGCTACACCTTC	CASSWTGTANYGYTF	TRBV28	NA	TRBJ1-2	TRBD1
TGTGCCAGCGGAGGGACAGGGAGACTCTACAATGAGCAGTTCTTC	CASGGTGRLYNEQFF	TRBV5-4	once	TRBJ2-1	TRBD1
TGTGCCAGCAGTTCGGGACAGGGGGCTGGGGAGACCCAGTACTTC	CASSSGQGAGETQYF	TRBV6-8	once	TRBJ2-5	TRBD1
TGTGCCAGCAGTGAAGCGGCATCCTACGAGCAGTACTTC	CASSEAASYEQYF	TRBV2	once	TRBJ2-7	NA
TGTGCCAGCAATAGGACACCCCGTTCCTACAATGAGCAGTTCTTC	CASNRTPRSYNEQFF	TRBV28	once	TRBJ2-1	NA
TGTGCCATCAGTGAATCAGGGGGGCCCTACAATGAGCAGTTCTTC	CAISESGGPYNEQFF	TRBV10-3	once	TRBJ2-1	NA
TGTGCCAGCAGCGAGGGCGACACTCCTAACTATGGCTACACCTTC	CASSEGDTPNYGYTF	TRBV6-4	NA	TRBJ1-2	NA
TGTGCCAGCAGCTATCTTACAGGGGATACTGAAGCTTTCTTT	CASSYLTGDTEAFF	TRBV5-4	NA	TRBJ1-1	TRBD1
TGCGCCAGCAGTGAACCGGGACAGGGGCATGGCTACACCTTC	CASSEPGQGHGYTF	TRBV10-1	NA	TRBJ1-2	TRBD1
TGTGCCAGCAGCCAATGGGGAGCTAACTATGGCTACACCTTC	CASSQWGANYGYTF	TRBV14	NA	TRBJ1-2	NA
TGTGCCAGCAGTTCACAGGGGGATACGCAGTATTTT	CASSSQGDTQYF	TRBV28	NA	TRBJ2-3	TRBD1
TGTGCCAGCAGCCTTAGCGGGGGGGCCCAAGAGACCCAGTACTTC	CASSLSGGAQETQYF	TRBV7-3	NA	TRBJ2-5	TRBD2
TGTGCCAGCAGCGCCGGACAGGGCACCGGGGAGCTGTTTTTT	CASSAGQGTGELFF	TRBV9	NA	TRBJ2-2	TRBD1
TGTGCCAGCAGCTTCCCCGCAGCGGGATCCTACGAGCAGTACTTC	CASSFPAAGSYEQYF	TRBV5-4	NA	TRBJ2-7	TRBD2
TGTGCCAGCAGCGCCCGACTAGCGGGAGGCGAGCAGTACTTC	CASSARLAGGEQYF	TRBV7-8	NA	TRBJ2-7	TRBD2
TGTGCCAGCGACGCCACCGGGGAGGCTGAAAAACTGTTTTTT	CASDATGEAEKLFF	TRBV9	NA	TRBJ1-4	NA
TGTGCCTGGAGAAGGGGACAGGGGGCTTGGAACACTGAAGCTTTCTTT	CAWRRGQGAWNTEAFF	TRBV30	NA	TRBJ1-1	TRBD1
TGTGCCAGCAGTTTCTCAGGGTCGGCCTACGAGCAGTACTTC	CASSFSGSAYEQYF	TRBV27	NA	TRBJ2-7	NA
TGTGCCAGCAGCTTAGGACACCCCAATCAGCCCCAGCATTTT	CASSLGHPNQPQHF	TRBV7-9	NA	TRBJ1-5	NA
TGTGCCAGCAGTTCCACAGGGCGAGGGGAGACCCAGTACTTC	CASSSTGRGETQYF	TRBV6-5	NA	TRBJ2-5	NA
TGTGCCAGTAGTACCGGGAGCTCCTACAATGAGCAGTTCTTC	CASSTGSSYNEQFF	TRBV19	NA	TRBJ2-1	NA
TGCAGCGCCCGCCACATCAGGGACAGGAGAGTTACAGATGGCTACACCTTC	CSARHIRDRRVTDGYTF	TRBV29-1	NA	TRBJ1-2	TRBD1
TGTGCCAGTAGCCCCTCCGGGGCCGGGGGTGAAAAACTGTTTTTT	CASSPSGAGGEKLFF	TRBV19	once	TRBJ1-4	NA
TGTGCCAGCAGTGAGTTCGAGCGGAGCTCCTACAATGAGCAGTTCTTC	CASSEFERSSYNEQFF	TRBV6-4	few	TRBJ2-1	NA
TGCGCCAGCAGCCAGTCCGACAGGGGTGGTACTGAAGCTTTCTTT	CASSQSDRGGTEAFF	TRBV4-1	once	TRBJ1-1	TRBD1
TGTGCCTGGCGTCCTACAGGGGGCTCTGGGGCCAACGTCCTGACTTTC	CAWRPTGGSGANVLTF	TRBV30	NA	TRBJ2-6	TRBD1
TGTGCCAGCAGCTTAACTGGGGGAGGGACTGATGAAGCTTTCTTT	CASSLTGGGTDEAFF	TRBV7-3	few	TRBJ1-1	NA
TGCGCCAGCAGCCCCGGACTAGCGGGGGGCCCTAGCACAGATACGCAGTATTTT	CASSPGLAGGPSTDTQYF	TRBV5-1	NA	TRBJ2-3	TRBD2
TGCGCCAGCAGCTTGGTTAAACTAGCGGGAGATCGGGCCACCGGGGAGCTGTTTTTT	CASSLVKLAGDRATGELFF	TRBV5-1	NA	TRBJ2-2	TRBD2
TGTGCCAGCATTCCTAATTCGGGGAATTGGGCAGATACGCAGTATTTT	CASIPNSGNWADTQYF	TRBV2	NA	TRBJ2-3	NA
TGTGCCAGCAGCGTAGGGGGGGACAGGGACTATGGCTACACCTTC	CASSVGGDRDYGYTF	TRBV9	NA	TRBJ1-2	TRBD1
TGTGCCAGCAGCTTGGCGGGCGGGGGCCAAACAAATACGCAGTATTTT	CASSLAGGGQTNTQYF	TRBV5-4	NA	TRBJ2-3	NA
TGTGCCAGCACCCTGACAGGGGAAGCTTTCTTT	CASTLTGEAFF	TRBV6-1	NA	TRBJ1-1	TRBD1
TGCGCCAGCAGCTTGGTATCTAGCGGGAGTATCGACACCGGGGAGCTGTTTTTT	CASSLVSSGSIDTGELFF	TRBV5-1	NA	TRBJ2-2	TRBD2
TGTGCCAGCAGTATCAGGGGGCGGGAAGAATATGGCTACACCTTC	CASSIRGREEYGYTF	TRBV6-1	NA	TRBJ1-2	TRBD1
TGTGCCAGCAGTTCCCCGGGACAGGGCTGGCCCGGGGAGCTGTTTTTT	CASSSPGQGWPGELFF	TRBV28	NA	TRBJ2-2	TRBD1
TGTGCCAGCAGCTTCAGTATCAATCAGCCCCAGCATTTT	CASSFSINQPQHF	TRBV5-6	NA	TRBJ1-5	NA